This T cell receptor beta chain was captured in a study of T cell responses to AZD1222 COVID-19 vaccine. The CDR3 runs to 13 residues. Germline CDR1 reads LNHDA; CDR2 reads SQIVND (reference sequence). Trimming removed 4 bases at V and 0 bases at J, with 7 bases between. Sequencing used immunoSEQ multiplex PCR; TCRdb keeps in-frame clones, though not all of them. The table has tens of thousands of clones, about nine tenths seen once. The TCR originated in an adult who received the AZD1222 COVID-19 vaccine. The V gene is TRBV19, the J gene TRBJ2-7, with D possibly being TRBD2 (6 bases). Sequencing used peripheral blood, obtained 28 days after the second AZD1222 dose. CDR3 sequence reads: CASSRDSSYEQYF. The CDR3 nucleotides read TGTGCCAGTAGTAGGGACTCCTCCTACGAGCAGTACTTC.